These T cell receptor beta chains were read from a single sample in a study of OX40 agonist ivuxolimab in advanced cancers. The table came from immunoSEQ multiplex PCR; TCRdb's copy has only in-frame clones and leaves some out. The sample contains 20,000 or so clones, over 75% of which appear only once. The sample was CD4+ or CD8+ T cells sorted from blood, taken in a trial of the OX40 agonist ivuxolimab. These receptors all stem from an adult with an advanced solid tumor such as melanoma, head and neck, liver or kidney cancer. The CDR3 runs from the conserved cysteine through the conserved F or W. A D gene is named only where the DNA matches it firmly. A row's size may be missing; if present it is once, few, many or a size class.

TRBD2	TRBV2	.	TRBJ2-4	CASSATSGGLRDIQYF	TGTGCCAGCAGTGCGACTAGCGGGGGGCTCAGGGACATTCAGTACTTC
TRBD2	TRBV2	.	TRBJ2-7	CASSPGLAGVYEQYF	TGTGCCAGCAGTCCCGGACTAGCGGGGGTCTACGAGCAGTACTTC
.	TRBV15	.	TRBJ1-6	CATGTDGRYNSPLHF	TGTGCCACCGGCACGGACGGCCGCTATAATTCACCCCTCCACTTT
.	TRBV19	many	TRBJ1-6	CASSMEQGITSNSPLHF	TGTGCCAGTAGTATGGAGCAGGGGATTACTTCTAATTCACCCCTCCACTTT
TRBD1	TRBV15	.	TRBJ2-2	CATTTGGRELFF	TGTGCCACCACGACAGGGGGCAGGGAGCTGTTTTTT
.	TRBV27	.	TRBJ1-6	CGSGQAPSYNSPLHF	TGTGGCAGCGGCCAAGCGCCCTCCTATAATTCACCCCTCCACTTT
TRBD1	TRBV9	few	TRBJ2-6	CASSVMQQGALGANVLTF	TGTGCCAGCAGCGTCATGCAACAGGGGGCGCTTGGGGCCAACGTCCTGACTTTC
.	TRBV28	.	TRBJ1-3	CASSLRGTYSGNTIYF	TGTGCCAGCAGTTTAAGGGGGACCTATTCTGGAAACACCATATATTTT
.	TRBV4-3	.	TRBJ2-1	CASSQEEGAGYNEQFF	TGCGCCAGCAGCCAAGAGGAGGGGGCGGGTTACAATGAGCAGTTCTTC
.	TRBV7-9	.	TRBJ1-1	CASSSSRSEAFF	TGTGCCAGCAGCTCTAGTCGGTCTGAAGCTTTCTTT
TRBD2	TRBV11-2	.	TRBJ2-1	CASSLAGAGGLSEQFF	TGTGCCAGCAGCTTAGCGGGAGCGGGGGGGCTGAGTGAGCAGTTCTTC
TRBD1	TRBV19	.	TRBJ1-1	CASRGQGNTEAFF	TGTGCCAGTAGAGGACAGGGTAACACTGAAGCTTTCTTT
TRBD2	TRBV27	.	TRBJ2-3	CASSPLAGSTDTQYF	TGTGCCAGCAGTCCCCTAGCGGGAAGCACAGATACGCAGTATTTT
.	TRBV7-9	medium-sized	TRBJ2-5	CASSSYETQYF	TGTGCCAGCAGCTCCTACGAGACCCAGTACTTC
.	TRBV11-2	.	TRBJ2-2	CASSLERLGAGELFF	TGTGCCAGCAGCTTAGAGAGACTAGGTGCCGGGGAGCTGTTTTTT
.	TRBV9	.	TRBJ1-2	CASSVEGRPPNYGYTF	TGTGCCAGCAGCGTAGAAGGGAGACCTCCTAACTATGGCTACACCTTC
TRBD2	TRBV15	.	TRBJ2-5	CATSRVWEREPLQETQYF	TGTGCCACCAGCAGAGTATGGGAGCGGGAGCCGCTTCAAGAGACCCAGTACTTC
TRBD1	TRBV12-5	.	TRBJ2-1	CASGSQGRQGQFF	TGTGCTAGTGGTTCCCAGGGTCGACAGGGACAGTTCTTC
.	TRBV4-3	once	TRBJ1-1	CASSQEAIGMNTEAFF	TGCGCCAGCAGCCAAGAAGCGATAGGGATGAACACTGAAGCTTTCTTT
.	TRBV10-3	.	TRBJ2-5	CAISEQARETQYF	TGTGCCATCAGTGAGCAGGCCCGGGAGACCCAGTACTTC
TRBD2	TRBV5-4	.	TRBJ2-3	CASRPERGHTDTQYF	TGTGCCAGCAGACCAGAGCGGGGCCACACAGATACGCAGTATTTT
TRBD2	TRBV11-2	.	TRBJ2-2	CASSRGGAGAVRDTGELFF	TGTGCCAGCAGCCGGGGGGGAGCAGGGGCGGTTAGGGACACCGGGGAGCTGTTTTTT
.	TRBV7-7	once	TRBJ2-7	CASSLGSTGYEQYF	TGTGCCAGCAGCCTTGGCTCGACCGGCTACGAGCAGTACTTC
TRBD1	TRBV7-2	.	TRBJ1-4	CASSSGQGGANEKLFF	TGTGCCAGCAGCTCCGGTCAGGGGGGGGCTAATGAAAAACTGTTTTTT
TRBD2	TRBV27	.	TRBJ2-1	CASSLYAGVGYNEQFF	TGTGCCAGCAGTTTATATGCGGGAGTGGGCTACAATGAGCAGTTCTTC
.	TRBV5-4	.	TRBJ2-7	CASSLWGSYEQYF	TGTGCCAGCAGCTTGTGGGGATCCTACGAGCAGTACTTC
.	TRBV28	.	TRBJ1-5	CASSFWSQPQHF	TGTGCCAGCAGTTTCTGGAGTCAGCCCCAGCATTTT
TRBD1	TRBV15	.	TRBJ2-7	CATSRDGDSSYEQYF	TGTGCCACCAGCAGAGATGGGGACAGCTCCTACGAGCAGTACTTC
.	TRBV6-5	.	TRBJ2-2	CASSRGTGELFF	TGTGCCAGCAGCCGTGGAACCGGGGAGCTGTTTTTT